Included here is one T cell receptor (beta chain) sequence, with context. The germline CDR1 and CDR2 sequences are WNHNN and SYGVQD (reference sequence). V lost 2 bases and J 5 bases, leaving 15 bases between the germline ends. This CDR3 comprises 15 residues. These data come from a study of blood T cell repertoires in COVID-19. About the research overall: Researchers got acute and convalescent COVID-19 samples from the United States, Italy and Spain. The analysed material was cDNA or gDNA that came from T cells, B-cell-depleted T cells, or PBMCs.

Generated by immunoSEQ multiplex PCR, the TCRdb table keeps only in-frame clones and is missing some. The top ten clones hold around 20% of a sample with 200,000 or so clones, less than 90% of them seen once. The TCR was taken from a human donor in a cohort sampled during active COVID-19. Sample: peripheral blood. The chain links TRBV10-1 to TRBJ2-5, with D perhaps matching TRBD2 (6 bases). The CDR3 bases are TGCGCCAGCAGTGAGCGGAGGGAAGGGTGTGAGACCCAGTACTTC. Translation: CASSERREGCETQYF.